Below are 10 T cell receptor beta chains sequenced from a single sample in a study of T cell repertoires in cytomegalovirus infection. TCRdb reprocessed the reads via MiXCR and lists one record per CDR3 protein. The repertoire holds about 700,000 distinct CDR3 sequences, with around 32% as singletons. These receptors have no known antigen. Sequenced here: cultured PBMCs, sampled from culture after CMV antigen stimulation. The origin of the receptors is a human donor in good health (CMV status not recorded). Some clones in this sample may be carry-over from other donors' samples.

This clonotype was seen once. The chain has TRBV7-6 and TRBJ1-6; no clear D gene. CDR1 is SGHVS, CDR2 FNYEAQ, per germline. The CDR3 contains 11 residues. Trimming stripped 5 bases from V and 12 bases from J, with 8 bases between. DNA for the CDR3: TGTGCCAGCAGCCCTGTGGGACCCCTCCACTTT. It translates to CASSPVGPLHF.

CDR3 sequence: CASSAGTYDTQYF. In DNA form, the CDR3 reads TGTGCCAGCAGTGCCGGGACGTACGATACGCAGTATTTT. This sequence joins TRBV2 and TRBJ2-3; D may match TRBD1 or TRBD2 (5 bases each). Germline loops: CDR1 SNHLY, CDR2 FYNNEI. The CDR3 is 13 residues long. Trimming pared 4 bases from V and 6 bases from J, leaving 11 bases between.

The rearrangement uses TRBV20-1 and TRBJ1-6, with D perhaps TRBD1 (6 bases). V lost 0 bases and J lost 10, with 16 bases in between. The germline CDR1 and CDR2 sequences are DFQATT and SNEGSKA (reference sequence). The CDR3 runs to 15 residues. In nucleotides, the CDR3 is TGCAGTGCTAGAGATCCCACAGGGTTAAAGTCACCCCTCCACTTT. The encoded protein is CSARDPTGLKSPLHF.

This clonotype was counted only a few times. The CDR3: CASSKAFSGANVLTF. In DNA form, the CDR3 reads TGTGCCAGTAGTAAGGCCTTCTCTGGGGCCAACGTCCTGACTTTC. The V call is TRBV19, the J call TRBJ2-6, with D hard to call. V was clipped by 4 bases and J by 0 bases, with 7 bases between them. This CDR3 region has 15 residues. The V gene's germline CDR1 is LNHDA and CDR2 SQIVND (reference sequence).

In regard to this clonotype: This likely comes from a read error, as the CDR3 has no conserved phenylalanine or tryptophan at its end. The chain carries TRBV28 and TRBJ2-7; D remains unclear. Germline V gives CDR1 MDHEN, CDR2 SYDVKM. This CDR3 has 9 residues. With 8 bases removed from V and 6 bases from J, the gap between germline ends came to 5 bases. In DNA form, the CDR3 reads TGTGCCAGCCATTGCGAGCAGTACTTA. It yields the protein CASHCEQYL.

Only a few counts were recorded for this clonotype. V is TRBV27 and J is TRBJ1-6; D unresolved. With 3 bases removed from V and 8 bases from J, the gap between germline ends came to 5 bases. CDR3 size: 12 residues. Germline V gives CDR1 MNHEY, CDR2 SMNVEV (reference sequence). The CDR3 DNA sequence: TGTGCCAGCAGTTTGCCTTATTCACCCCTCCACTTT. Translation: CASSLPYSPLHF.

The CDR3 reads CSASIEETQYF. CDR3 in DNA: TGCAGTGCGTCAATTGAGGAGACCCAGTACTTC. V gene TRBV20-1 combines with J gene TRBJ2-5; D remains ambiguous. V lost 6 bases to trimming and J lost 5 bases, with 10 bases between them. This CDR3 is 11 amino acids long. CDR1 and CDR2 (germline): DFQATT, SNEGSKA (reference sequence).

This chain uses TRBV20-1 with TRBJ2-4, with D perhaps matching TRBD2 (5 bases). V gave up 6 bases and J gave up 11 bases, with 14 bases separating them. Germline V gene lookup returns CDR1 DFQATT and CDR2 SNEGSKA (reference sequence). The CDR3 contains 11 residues. The CDR3 DNA sequence: TGCAGTGCCATTGACTACTCCCTTCAGTACTTC. This codes for CSAIDYSLQYF.

The J gene is TRBJ1-6, the V gene TRBV20-1; TRBD1 aligns across 9 bases. This CDR3 contains 14 residues. Germline loops: CDR1 DFQATT, CDR2 SNEGSKA (reference sequence). V was pared by 3 bases and J by 9 bases, with 6 bases of the junction left unmatched. This CDR3 reads CSASVGQGSSPLHF. CDR3 DNA sequence: TGCAGTGCTAGCGTAGGACAGGGGAGTTCACCCCTCCACTTT.

The J gene is TRBJ2-5, the V gene TRBV7-9; possibly TRBD2 for D (5 bases). Germline V gives CDR1 SEHNR, CDR2 FQNEAQ (reference sequence). The CDR3 is 15 amino acids. Trimming pared 5 bases from V and 0 bases from J, leaving 13 bases between. The CDR3 nucleotides are TGTGCCAGCAGCCCCGGGGATCTGTACCAAGAGACCCAGTACTTC. This codes for CASSPGDLYQETQYF.